The clone carrying this T cell receptor beta chain was counted a few times. Its antigen is not known. TCRdb reprocessed the reads via MiXCR and lists one record per CDR3 protein. The table lists fewer than 950,000 distinct CDR3 sequences, around a third of them singletons. This record belongs to a study of T cell repertoires in cytomegalovirus infection. Findings and caveats of the study: Dominating the ex vivo response were HLA-C-restricted CMV-specific TCR beta clonotypes.

This CDR3 has 12 amino acids. Germline CDR1 is MNHNY and CDR2 is SVGAGI (reference sequence). V was clipped by 2 bases and J by 6 bases, with 8 bases between them. This sequence originates from a human donor in good health (CMV status not recorded). Some clones in this sample may be carry-over from other donors' samples. The sample here was cultured CD8+ T cells from PBMCs, taken from culture after CMV antigen stimulation. This sequence joins TRBV6-6 and TRBJ2-7, with D possibly TRBD1 on 6 matching bases. This CDR3 is CASSYDRTEQYF. In DNA, the CDR3 is TGTGCCAGCAGTTACGACAGGACCGAGCAGTACTTC.